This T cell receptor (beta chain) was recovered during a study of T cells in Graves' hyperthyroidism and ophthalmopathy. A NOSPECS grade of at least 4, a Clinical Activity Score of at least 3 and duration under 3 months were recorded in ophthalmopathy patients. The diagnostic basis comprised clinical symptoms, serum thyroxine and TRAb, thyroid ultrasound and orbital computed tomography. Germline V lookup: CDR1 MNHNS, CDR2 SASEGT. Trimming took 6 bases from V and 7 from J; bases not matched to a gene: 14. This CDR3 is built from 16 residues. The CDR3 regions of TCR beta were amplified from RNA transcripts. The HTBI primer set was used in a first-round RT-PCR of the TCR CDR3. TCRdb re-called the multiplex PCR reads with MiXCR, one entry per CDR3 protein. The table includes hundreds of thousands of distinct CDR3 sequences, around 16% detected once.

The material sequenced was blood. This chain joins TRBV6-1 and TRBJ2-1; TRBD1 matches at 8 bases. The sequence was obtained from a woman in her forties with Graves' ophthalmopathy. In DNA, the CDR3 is TGTGCCAGCAGACCTTCACAGGGGGGTAAAGTGAATGAGCAGTTCTTC. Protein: CASRPSQGGKVNEQFF.